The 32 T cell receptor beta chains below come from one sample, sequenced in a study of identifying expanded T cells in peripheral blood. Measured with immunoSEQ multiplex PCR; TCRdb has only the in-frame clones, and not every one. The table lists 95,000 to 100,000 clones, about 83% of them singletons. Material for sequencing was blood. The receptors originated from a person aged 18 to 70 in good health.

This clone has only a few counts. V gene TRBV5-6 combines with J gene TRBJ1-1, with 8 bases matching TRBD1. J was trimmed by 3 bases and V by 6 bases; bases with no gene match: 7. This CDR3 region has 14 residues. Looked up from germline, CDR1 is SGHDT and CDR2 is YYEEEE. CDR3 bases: TGTGCCAGCACCGAGCACAGGGGGGACACTGAAGCTTTCTTT. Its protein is CASTEHRGDTEAFF. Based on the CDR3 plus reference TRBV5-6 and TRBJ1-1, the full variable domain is DAGVTQSPTHLIKTRGQQVTLRCSPKSGHDTVSWYQQALGQGPQFIFQYYEEEERQRGNFPDRFSGHQFPNYSSELNVNALLLGDSALYLCASTEHRGDTEAFFGQGTRLTVV.

CDR3 bases: TGTGCCAGCAGCTTCGGACAGTCCCCCGGGGAGCTGTTTTTT. Its translation is CASSFGQSPGELFF. This rearrangement joins TRBV11-3 to TRBJ2-2, with TRBD1 as a possible D gene (6 bases). The ends were cut back, 3 bases at V and 6 bases at J, with 11 bases in the middle. This CDR3 region has 14 residues. CDR1 is SGHNT, CDR2 YENEEA, per germline.

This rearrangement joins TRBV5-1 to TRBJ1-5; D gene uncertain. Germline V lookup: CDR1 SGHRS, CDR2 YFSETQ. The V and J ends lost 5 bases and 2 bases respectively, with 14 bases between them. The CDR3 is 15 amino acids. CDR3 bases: TGCGCCAGCAGTCTGGCTCCAAGTGGCAATCAGCCCCAGCATTTT. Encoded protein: CASSLAPSGNQPQHF.

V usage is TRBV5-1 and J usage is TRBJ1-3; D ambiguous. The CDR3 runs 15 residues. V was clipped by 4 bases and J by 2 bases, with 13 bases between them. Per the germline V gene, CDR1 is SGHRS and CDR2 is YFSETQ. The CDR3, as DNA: TGCGCCAGCAGCCCTCAGGCGCCTCCTGGAAACACCATATATTTT. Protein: CASSPQAPPGNTIYF.

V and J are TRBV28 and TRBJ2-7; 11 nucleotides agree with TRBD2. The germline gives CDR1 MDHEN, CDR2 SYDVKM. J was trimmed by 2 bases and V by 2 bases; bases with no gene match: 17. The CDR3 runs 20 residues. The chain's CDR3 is CASSLPILPYLAGGTYEQYF. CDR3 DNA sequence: TGTGCCAGCAGTTTACCCATTTTACCGTATCTAGCGGGGGGTACCTACGAGCAGTACTTC. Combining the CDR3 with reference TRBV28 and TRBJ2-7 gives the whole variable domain DVKVTQSSRYLVKRTGEKVFLECVQDMDHENMFWYRQDPGLGLRLIYFSYDVKMKEKGDIPEGYSVSREKKERFSLILESASTNQTSMYLCASSLPILPYLAGGTYEQYFGPGTRLTVT.

The DNA of the CDR3 is TGTGCCAGCAGCTTTGCCGGGGGGCCGGGAACCGGGGAGCTGTTTTTT. It codes for CASSFAGGPGTGELFF. The chain is built from TRBV7-2 and TRBJ2-2; D may be TRBD2 (7 bases). Trimming stripped 3 bases from V and 5 bases from J, with 16 bases between. In germline, CDR1 is SGHTA, CDR2 FQGNSA. This CDR3 contains 16 residues.

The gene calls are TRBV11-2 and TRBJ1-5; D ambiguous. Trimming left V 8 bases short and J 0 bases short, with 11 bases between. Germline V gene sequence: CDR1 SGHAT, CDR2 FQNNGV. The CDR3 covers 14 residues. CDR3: CASAMTDSNQPQHF. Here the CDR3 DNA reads TGTGCCAGCGCCATGACGGATAGCAATCAGCCCCAGCATTTT.

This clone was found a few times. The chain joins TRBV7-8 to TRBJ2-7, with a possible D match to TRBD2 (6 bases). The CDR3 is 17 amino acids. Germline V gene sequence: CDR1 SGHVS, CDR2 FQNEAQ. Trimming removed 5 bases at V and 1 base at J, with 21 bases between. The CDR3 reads CASSPQRAGLQSYEQYF. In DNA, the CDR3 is TGTGCCAGCAGCCCCCAGCGAGCGGGTCTACAATCCTACGAGCAGTACTTC.

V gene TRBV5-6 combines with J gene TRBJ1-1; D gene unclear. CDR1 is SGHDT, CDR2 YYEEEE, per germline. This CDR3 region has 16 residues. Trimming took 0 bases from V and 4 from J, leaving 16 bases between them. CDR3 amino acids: CASSLEVSGRGTEAFF. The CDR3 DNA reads TGTGCCAGCAGCTTGGAGGTCTCAGGTCGGGGCACTGAAGCTTTCTTT.

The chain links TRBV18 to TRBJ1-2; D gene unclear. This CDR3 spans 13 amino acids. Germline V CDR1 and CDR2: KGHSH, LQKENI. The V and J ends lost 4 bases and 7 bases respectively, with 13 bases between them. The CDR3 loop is CASSRSDLSGYTF. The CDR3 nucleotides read TGTGCCAGCTCACGATCGGACCTAAGTGGCTACACCTTC.

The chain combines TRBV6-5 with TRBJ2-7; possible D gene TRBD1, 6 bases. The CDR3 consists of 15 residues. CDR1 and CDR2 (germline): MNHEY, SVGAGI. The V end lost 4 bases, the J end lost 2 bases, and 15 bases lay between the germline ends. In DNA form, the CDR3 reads TGTGCCAGCAGTTCAACCGGGACATGGACCTACGAGCAGTACTTC. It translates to CASSSTGTWTYEQYF.

The CDR3 reads CASSYASGASTDTQYF. The DNA of the CDR3 is TGTGCCAGCAGTTATGCTAGCGGGGCAAGCACAGATACGCAGTATTTT. The V gene is TRBV6-5, the J gene TRBJ2-3; 9 bases map to TRBD2. This CDR3 comprises 16 residues. CDR1 and CDR2 (germline): MNHEY, SVGAGI. V lost 3 bases to trimming and J lost 0 bases; unmatched junction nucleotides: 4.

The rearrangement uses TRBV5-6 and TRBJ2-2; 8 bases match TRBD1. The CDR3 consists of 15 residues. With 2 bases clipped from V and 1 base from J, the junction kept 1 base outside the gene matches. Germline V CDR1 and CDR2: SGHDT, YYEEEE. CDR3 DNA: TGTGCCAGCAGCTTCGGGACAGGGAACACCGGGGAGCTGTTTTTT. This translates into CASSFGTGNTGELFF.

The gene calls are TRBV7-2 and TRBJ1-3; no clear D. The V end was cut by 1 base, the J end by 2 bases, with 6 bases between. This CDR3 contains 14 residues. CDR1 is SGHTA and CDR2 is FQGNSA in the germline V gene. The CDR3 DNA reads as TGTGCCAGCAGCTTAGGCGGCACTGGAAACACCATATATTTT. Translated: CASSLGGTGNTIYF. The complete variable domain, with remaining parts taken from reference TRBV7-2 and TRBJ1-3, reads GAGVSQSPSNKVTEKGKDVELRCDPISGHTALYWYRQSLGQGLEFLIYFQGNSAPDKSGLPSDRFSAERTGGSVSTLTIQRTQQEDSAVYLCASSLGGTGNTIYFGEGSWLTVV.

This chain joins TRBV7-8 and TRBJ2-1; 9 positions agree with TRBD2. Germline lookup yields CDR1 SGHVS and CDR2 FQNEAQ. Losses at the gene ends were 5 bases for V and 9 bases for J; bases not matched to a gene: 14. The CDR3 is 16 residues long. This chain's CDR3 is CASSPRGGGARGEQFF. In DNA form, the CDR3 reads TGTGCCAGCAGCCCTCGTGGCGGGGGGGCGAGGGGTGAGCAGTTCTTC.

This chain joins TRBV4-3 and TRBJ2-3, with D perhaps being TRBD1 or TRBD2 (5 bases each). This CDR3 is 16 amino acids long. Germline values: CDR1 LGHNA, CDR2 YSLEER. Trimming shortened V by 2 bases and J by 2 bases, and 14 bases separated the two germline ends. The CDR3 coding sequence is TGCGCCAGCAGCCAAAAGCTTACGGGGCACACAGATACGCAGTATTTT. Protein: CASSQKLTGHTDTQYF.

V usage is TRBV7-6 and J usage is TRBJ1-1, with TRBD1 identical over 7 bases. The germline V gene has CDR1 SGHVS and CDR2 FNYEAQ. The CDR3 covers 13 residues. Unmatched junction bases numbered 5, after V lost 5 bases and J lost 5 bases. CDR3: CASSPMTGTEAFF. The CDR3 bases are TGTGCCAGCAGCCCTATGACAGGGACTGAAGCTTTCTTT.

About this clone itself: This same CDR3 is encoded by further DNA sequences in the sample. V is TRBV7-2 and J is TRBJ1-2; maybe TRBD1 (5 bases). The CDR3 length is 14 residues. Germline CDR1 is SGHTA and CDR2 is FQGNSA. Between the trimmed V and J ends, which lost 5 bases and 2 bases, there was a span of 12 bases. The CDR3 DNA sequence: TGTGCCAGCAGCCTGATGAGGGGAAACTATGGCTACACCTTC. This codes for CASSLMRGNYGYTF.

Written as DNA, the CDR3 is TGCGCCAGCAGCATACAGGGGGAATTGCTTGCGGGAAACACCATATATTTT. It is translated as CASSIQGELLAGNTIYF. The rearrangement uses TRBV5-1 and TRBJ1-3; TRBD1 agrees at 8 bases. Germline V gives CDR1 SGHRS, CDR2 YFSETQ. V was pared by 4 bases and J by 4 bases, with 13 bases of the junction left unmatched. The CDR3 has 17 amino acids.

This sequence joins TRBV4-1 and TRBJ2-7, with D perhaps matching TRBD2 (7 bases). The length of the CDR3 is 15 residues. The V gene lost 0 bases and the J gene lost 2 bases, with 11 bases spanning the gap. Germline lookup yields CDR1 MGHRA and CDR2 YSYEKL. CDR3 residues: CASSQDKGGPYEQYF. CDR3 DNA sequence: TGCGCCAGCAGCCAAGATAAGGGGGGGCCCTACGAGCAGTACTTC.

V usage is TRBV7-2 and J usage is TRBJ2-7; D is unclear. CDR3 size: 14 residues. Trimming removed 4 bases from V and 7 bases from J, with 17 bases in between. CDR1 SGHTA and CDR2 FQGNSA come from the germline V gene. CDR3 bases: TGTGCCAGCAGCTGGGCCCCCGGCACCAGGGAGCAGTACTTC. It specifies CASSWAPGTREQYF.

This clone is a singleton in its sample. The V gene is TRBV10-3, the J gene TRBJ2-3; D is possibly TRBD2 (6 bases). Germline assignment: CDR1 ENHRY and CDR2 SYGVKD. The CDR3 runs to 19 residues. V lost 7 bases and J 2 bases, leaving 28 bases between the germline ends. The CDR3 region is CAIKTFGLTGTGNTDTQYF. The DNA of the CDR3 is TGTGCCATCAAGACATTCGGACTCACCGGGACTGGGAACACAGATACGCAGTATTTT.

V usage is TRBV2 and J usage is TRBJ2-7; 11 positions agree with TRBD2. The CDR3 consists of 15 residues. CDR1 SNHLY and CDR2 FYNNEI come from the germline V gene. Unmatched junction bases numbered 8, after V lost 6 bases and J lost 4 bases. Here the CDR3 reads CASRVASGGNYEQYF. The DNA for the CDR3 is TGTGCCAGCAGAGTGGCTAGCGGGGGGAATTACGAGCAGTACTTC.

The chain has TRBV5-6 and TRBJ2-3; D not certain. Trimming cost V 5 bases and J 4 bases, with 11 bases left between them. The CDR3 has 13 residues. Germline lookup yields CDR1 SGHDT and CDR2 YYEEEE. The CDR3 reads CASRYLISDTQYF. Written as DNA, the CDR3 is TGTGCCAGCAGATACCTTATTTCAGATACGCAGTATTTT.

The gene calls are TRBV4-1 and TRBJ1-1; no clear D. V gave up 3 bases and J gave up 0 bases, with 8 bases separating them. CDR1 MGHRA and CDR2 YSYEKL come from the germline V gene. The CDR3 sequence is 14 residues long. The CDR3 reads CASSHLSLNTEAFF. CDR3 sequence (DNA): TGCGCCAGCAGCCACCTCTCATTGAACACTGAAGCTTTCTTT.

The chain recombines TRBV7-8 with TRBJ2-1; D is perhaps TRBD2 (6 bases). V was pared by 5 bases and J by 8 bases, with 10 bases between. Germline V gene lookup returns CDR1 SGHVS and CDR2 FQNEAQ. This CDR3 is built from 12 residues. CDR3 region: CASSPEGYEQFF. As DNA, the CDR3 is TGTGCCAGCAGCCCGGAGGGGTATGAGCAGTTCTTC.

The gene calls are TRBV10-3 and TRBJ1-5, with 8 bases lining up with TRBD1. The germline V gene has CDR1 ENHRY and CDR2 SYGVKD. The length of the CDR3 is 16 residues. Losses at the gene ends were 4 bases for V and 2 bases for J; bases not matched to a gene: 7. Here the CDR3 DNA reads TGTGCCATCAGTGCCGGTTCAGGGGGCGGCAATCAGCCCCAGCATTTT. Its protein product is CAISAGSGGGNQPQHF.

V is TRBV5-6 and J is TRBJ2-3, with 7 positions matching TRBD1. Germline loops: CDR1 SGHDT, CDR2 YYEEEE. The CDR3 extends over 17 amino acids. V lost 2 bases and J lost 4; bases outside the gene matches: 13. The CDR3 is CASSLEAGGSRPDTQYF. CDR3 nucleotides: TGTGCCAGCAGCTTAGAAGCAGGGGGTTCCCGTCCAGATACGCAGTATTTT. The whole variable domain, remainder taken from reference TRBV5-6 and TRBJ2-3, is DAGVTQSPTHLIKTRGQQVTLRCSPKSGHDTVSWYQQALGQGPQFIFQYYEEEERQRGNFPDRFSGHQFPNYSSELNVNALLLGDSALYLCASSLEAGGSRPDTQYFGPGTRLTVL.

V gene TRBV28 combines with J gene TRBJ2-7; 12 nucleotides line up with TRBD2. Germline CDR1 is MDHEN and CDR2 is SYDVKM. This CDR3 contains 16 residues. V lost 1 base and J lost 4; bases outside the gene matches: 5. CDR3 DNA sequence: TGTGCCAGCAGTTTATTATTCCTAGCGGGAGGGTACGAGCAGTACTTC. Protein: CASSLLFLAGGYEQYF.

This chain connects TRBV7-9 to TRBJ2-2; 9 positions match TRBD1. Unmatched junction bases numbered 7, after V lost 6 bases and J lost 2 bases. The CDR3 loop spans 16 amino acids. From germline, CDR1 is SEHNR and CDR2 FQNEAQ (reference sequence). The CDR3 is CASREPGQGNTGELFF. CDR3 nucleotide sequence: TGTGCCAGCAGAGAGCCGGGACAGGGTAACACCGGGGAGCTGTTTTTT.

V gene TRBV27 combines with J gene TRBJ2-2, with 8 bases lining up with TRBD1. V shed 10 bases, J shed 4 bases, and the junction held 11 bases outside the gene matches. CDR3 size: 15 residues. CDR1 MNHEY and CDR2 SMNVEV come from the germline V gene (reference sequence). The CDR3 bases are TGTGCCACCCAAAGGGCTACAGGGGGCACCGGGGAGCTGTTTTTT. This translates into CATQRATGGTGELFF.

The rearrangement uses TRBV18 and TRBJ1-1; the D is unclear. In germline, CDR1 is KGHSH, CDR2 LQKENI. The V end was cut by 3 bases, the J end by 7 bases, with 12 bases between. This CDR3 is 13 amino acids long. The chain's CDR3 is CASSPSGISEAFF. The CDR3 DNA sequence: TGTGCCAGCTCACCTAGTGGGATAAGTGAAGCTTTCTTT.